This record looks at one T cell receptor beta chain sequence and its context. This CDR3 contains 16 residues. Trimming at V came to 1 base and at J to 6 bases, leaving 8 bases not matched to a gene. Germline CDR1 reads SEHNR; CDR2 reads FQNEAQ (reference sequence). This sample stems from a study of blood T cell repertoires in COVID-19. In the study overall: Whether acute or convalescent, the COVID-19 samples came from the United States, Italy and Spain. PBMCs, B-cell-depleted T cells, or T cells were the source of the cDNA or gDNA that made up the material.

Original methodology: From reference gene primer amplification, estimates of nucleated cell counts were derived. Data came from immunoSEQ multiplex PCR; TCRdb stores just in-frame clones and leaves some out. Clone size and the V and J calls come from that table; the DNA yielded D and trimming. The sample consists of 200,000 to 250,000 clones, just under 90% of them appearing once. Followed longitudinally, the Seattle patients had been enrolled during active infection. The receptor comes from a man under 40 with COVID-19, enrolled during active disease. This rearrangement joins TRBV7-9 to TRBJ2-1; TRBD2 aligns across 8 bases. Specimen: peripheral blood. The CDR3 DNA reads as TGTGCCAGCAGCTTAGTTTCCGGGGGGGAACTCAATGAGCAGTTCTTC. Translating gives CASSLVSGGELNEQFF. Full variable domain (rest looked up from reference TRBV7-9 and TRBJ2-1): DTGVSQNPRHKITKRGQNVTFRCDPISEHNRLYWYRQTLGQGPEFLTYFQNEAQLEKSRLLSDRFSAERPKGSFSTLEIQRTEQGDSAMYLCASSLVSGGELNEQFFGPGTRLTVL.